What follows describes a single T cell receptor (beta chain). As yet, its antigen is unknown. 60 Vbeta and 13 Jbeta primers were used in PCR. Method: immunoSEQ multiplex PCR; TCRdb's copy keeps in-frame clones and lacks some. The data show some 160,000 clones, 76% seen once. The data were obtained in a study of cytomegalovirus exposure and HLA in healthy donors. Study summary: Within the Caucasian-associated ancestry cluster were under 85% of the approximately 370 genotyped donors.

V shed 1 base and J 3 bases; nucleotides not matched to a gene: 10. From germline, CDR1 is MGHRA and CDR2 YSYEKL. The CDR3 spans 18 residues. Study-wide findings and caveats: Accurate prediction of most subjects' HLA-A and HLA-B alleles from TCR beta sequences was reported. A classifier reportedly called cytomegalovirus status with high sensitivity and specificity. Researchers reported in a later analysis that a missense DCLRE1C variant was tied to TCR beta V- and J-gene trimming.

This chain joins TRBV4-1 and TRBJ2-1; 9 nucleotides match TRBD2. Sequenced input: PBMCs. The clonotype originates from a woman aged 40 to 49 in good health and CMV-seronegative. The CDR3 coding sequence is TGCGCCAGCAGCCAAGCCCTAACGGGGACTAGCATCTACAATGAGCAGTTCTTC. Residues: CASSQALTGTSIYNEQFF.